Listed here are 30 T cell receptor beta chains from one sample, sequenced in a study of beta chain features in type 1 diabetes. These receptors lack a known antigen. Expressed TCRB transcripts were sequenced because the entire RNA isolate underwent reverse transcription. Clones were sequenced by immunoSEQ multiplex PCR, and TCRdb holds only the in-frame ones, with some missing. The table has a few hundred thousand clones, around 9.6% seen once. Whole-study findings and limits: Type 1 diabetes patients showed a moderate but significant shortening of TCRB CDR3s in all four CD4+ subsets.

Sequencing was carried out using central memory CD4+ T cells from blood. The receptors originated from a man aged 25-45 years with type 1 diabetes.

The chain has TRBV7-2 and TRBJ2-5; D possibly matches TRBD1 or TRBD2 (5 bases each). Per germline, CDR1 SGHTA and CDR2 FQGNSA. The CDR3 is 15 residues long. Trimming took off 5 bases at V and 5 bases at J, with 18 bases between the two ends. CDR3 in DNA: TGTGCCAGCAGCACTACGGCAGGGACGCTTGAGACCCAGTACTTC. Protein product: CASSTTAGTLETQYF.

J is TRBJ2-7 and V is TRBV30; D unresolved. V dropped 2 bases and J dropped 0 bases, with 14 bases sitting between them. The CDR3 extends over 15 amino acids. CDR1 and CDR2 from the germline V gene are GTSNPN and SVGIG (reference sequence). CDR3 amino acids: CAWSPLDGNSYEQYF. The CDR3 bases are TGTGCCTGGAGTCCCTTGGACGGCAACTCCTACGAGCAGTACTTC.

This clone was detected a few times. The chain combines TRBV2 with TRBJ1-3; TRBD1 is a possible D gene (5 bases). The CDR3 spans 14 residues. Deletions cut 3 bases from V and 0 bases from J, with 6 bases between. Per the germline V gene, CDR1 is SNHLY and CDR2 is FYNNEI. The CDR3 DNA reads as TGTGCCAGCAGTGAGCAGGGCTCTGGAAACACCATATATTTT. Its protein is CASSEQGSGNTIYF.

The chain joins TRBV7-2 to TRBJ1-2; D is undetermined. CDR3 length: 17 amino acids. Trimming removed 3 bases from V and 0 bases from J, with 17 bases in between. Germline loops: CDR1 SGHTA, CDR2 FQGNSA. The CDR3: CASSFAGPPRPNYGYTF. Here the CDR3 DNA reads TGTGCCAGCAGCTTCGCCGGCCCTCCTCGTCCTAACTATGGCTACACCTTC.

The chain combines TRBV4-3 with TRBJ1-5, with D possibly being TRBD1 (6 bases). CDR1 and CDR2 from the germline V gene are LGHNA and YSLEER. The CDR3 extends over 16 amino acids. V gave up 1 base and J gave up 5 bases, with 15 bases separating them. The CDR3 DNA reads TGCGCCAGCAGCCAAGCTAGACAGGATCCGGATCAGCCCCAGCATTTT. The encoded protein is CASSQARQDPDQPQHF.

The sample holds a few counts of this clone. The chain carries TRBV2 and TRBJ1-4; D gene ambiguous. The CDR3 covers 14 residues. Between the trimmed V and J ends, which lost 2 bases and 8 bases, there was a span of 12 bases. From germline, CDR1 is SNHLY and CDR2 FYNNEI. The chain's CDR3 is CASSERQTEEKLFF. DNA for the CDR3: TGTGCCAGCAGTGAACGTCAGACCGAGGAAAAACTGTTTTTT. Full variable domain (missing parts from reference TRBV2 and TRBJ1-4): EPEVTQTPSHQVTQMGQEVILRCVPISNHLYFYWYRQILGQKVEFLVSFYNNEISEKSEIFDDQFSVERPDGSNFTLKIRSTKLEDSAMYFCASSERQTEEKLFFGSGTQLSVL.

The CDR3 sequence: CASSLTSRVEQYF. The CDR3 DNA is TGTGCCAGCAGCTTAACTTCTCGGGTCGAGCAGTACTTC. The genes are TRBV7-3 and TRBJ2-7; D remains unclear. Trimming removed 0 bases at V and 6 bases at J, with 9 bases between. Looked up from germline, CDR1 is SGHTA and CDR2 is FQGTGA. This CDR3 has 13 residues.

This sequence joins TRBV6-5 and TRBJ2-7; TRBD2 agrees at 10 bases. J was trimmed by 5 bases and V by 9 bases; bases with no gene match: 10. CDR1 and CDR2 (germline): MNHEY, SVGAGI. The CDR3 sequence is 14 residues long. CDR3 sequence reads: CASYPGLAKNEQYF. CDR3 bases: TGTGCCAGTTATCCGGGACTAGCGAAGAACGAGCAGTACTTC.

The V call is TRBV7-2, the J call TRBJ1-6; D is unresolved. CDR3 size: 15 residues. The germline V and J ends were trimmed by 5 bases and 5 bases, with 13 bases remaining between them. Germline V gene data show CDR1 as SGHTA and CDR2 as FQGNSA. DNA of the CDR3: TGTGCCAGCAGCCCCCGGGCAGTAGATAATTCACCCCTCCACTTT. As protein: CASSPRAVDNSPLHF.

The chain joins TRBV5-1 to TRBJ1-1; the D gene is possibly TRBD1 (5 bases). The CDR3 loop spans 15 amino acids. Trimming shortened V by 5 bases and J by 1 base, and 15 bases separated the two germline ends. Germline values: CDR1 SGHRS, CDR2 YFSETQ. CDR3 nucleotides: TGCGCCAGCAGACTCTCGGGACCGACGAACACTGAAGCTTTCTTT. Protein product: CASRLSGPTNTEAFF.

This rearrangement joins TRBV5-1 to TRBJ2-5, with D unresolved. The J call may be faulty, since TRBJ2-7 better matches the DNA end. The CDR3 sequence is 14 residues long. The germline V gene has CDR1 SGHRS and CDR2 YFSETQ. The CDR3: CASSLGWQSYEQYF. CDR3 coding DNA: TGCGCCAGCAGCTTGGGCTGGCAGAGCTACGAGCAGTACTTC.

This clone was recorded a few times. V gene TRBV6-5 combines with J gene TRBJ1-2; D not resolved. Germline CDR1 reads MNHEY; CDR2 reads SVGAGI. The CDR3 length is 12 residues. The germline V and J ends were trimmed by 8 bases and 4 bases, with 11 bases remaining between them. Written as DNA, the CDR3 is TGTGCCAGCGGGCGGGATAGCTATGGCTACACCTTC. Translating gives CASGRDSYGYTF.

Concerning this clone itself: The sample carries other DNA sequences with the same CDR3. The chain joins TRBV5-1 to TRBJ2-3; TRBD1 is a possible D gene (5 bases). Trimming cost V 0 bases and J 0 bases, with 5 bases left between them. The CDR3 loop spans 14 amino acids. Germline V gene data show CDR1 as SGHRS and CDR2 as YFSETQ. CDR3 nucleotide sequence: TGCGCCAGCAGCTTGGGACAGAGCACAGATACGCAGTATTTT. The encoded protein is CASSLGQSTDTQYF.

This clone showed up just a few times. This chain connects TRBV6-1 to TRBJ1-4; possibly TRBD1 for D (6 bases). The CDR3 loop spans 15 amino acids. CDR1 is MNHNS, CDR2 SASEGT, per germline. The germline V and J ends were trimmed by 4 bases and 4 bases, with 13 bases remaining between them. CDR3 region: CASSVTGDFNEKLFF. In DNA, the CDR3 is TGTGCCAGCAGTGTGACAGGAGACTTTAATGAAAAACTGTTTTTT.

The chain carries TRBV5-8 and TRBJ1-4; D is unresolved. This CDR3 is 19 amino acids long. Per the germline V gene, CDR1 is SGHTS and CDR2 is YDEGEE. Trimming cost V 0 bases and J 0 bases, with 18 bases left between them. The CDR3 bases are TGTGCCAGCAGCTTGGCCGATGGGCGAGCCCGTTCAACTAATGAAAAACTGTTTTTT. Its protein product is CASSLADGRARSTNEKLFF.

The chain carries TRBV28 and TRBJ2-1; D is possibly TRBD2 (5 bases). This CDR3 contains 14 residues. V shed 6 bases and J shed 7 bases, with 16 bases lying between them. Germline V gene sequence: CDR1 MDHEN, CDR2 SYDVKM. CDR3 sequence: CASRRAGMQNEQFF. The CDR3 DNA follows: TGTGCCAGCAGGCGGGCAGGTATGCAAAATGAGCAGTTCTTC.

This clone was seen many times. This chain uses TRBV4-1 with TRBJ2-1; a weak D match, TRBD1 (5 bases). V dropped 1 base and J dropped 13 bases, with 17 bases sitting between them. The V gene's germline CDR1 is MGHRA and CDR2 YSYEKL. This CDR3 region has 14 residues. In nucleotides, the CDR3 is TGCGCCAGCAGCCAAGGCGGCGGACACGCGATCCAGTTCTTC. Its protein is CASSQGGGHAIQFF.

V gene TRBV5-4 combines with J gene TRBJ2-7; D unresolved. The CDR3 consists of 14 residues. Trimming took off 2 bases at V and 0 bases at J, with 9 bases between the two ends. Germline lookup yields CDR1 SGHNT and CDR2 YYREEE (reference sequence). CDR3 protein: CASSFLGGSYEQYF. The CDR3 DNA sequence: TGTGCCAGCAGCTTCCTCGGCGGCTCCTACGAGCAGTACTTC.

The CDR3 loop is CASSSLAGLYNEQFF. The CDR3 DNA sequence: TGTGCCAGCAGTTCACTAGCGGGGCTCTACAATGAGCAGTTCTTC. The chain couples TRBV27 to TRBJ2-1; 10 bases map to TRBD2. The CDR3 sequence is 15 residues long. Germline V gene data show CDR1 as MNHEY and CDR2 as SMNVEV (reference sequence). The V gene end was trimmed by 4 bases and the J gene end by 3 bases; junction bases not matched to a gene: 3.

This clone has only a few counts. This sequence joins TRBV10-3 and TRBJ1-4; D is possibly TRBD1 (5 bases). This CDR3 is built from 13 residues. Trimming cost V 6 bases and J 5 bases, with 10 bases left between them. From germline, CDR1 is ENHRY and CDR2 SYGVKD. DNA of the CDR3: TGTGCCATCAGGAGGCAGGGCAATGAAAAACTGTTTTTT. Translating gives CAIRRQGNEKLFF.

This clone has a handful of counts. The rearrangement uses TRBV6-1 and TRBJ2-1, with 12 bases matching TRBD2. Trimming removed 10 bases from V and 5 bases from J; junction bases left unmatched: 9. Germline V lookup: CDR1 MNHNS, CDR2 SASEGT. There are 15 residues in the CDR3. The CDR3 DNA reads TGTGCCATCATGGGACTAGCGGGTGCTAACAATGAGCAGTTCTTC. Its translation is CAIMGLAGANNEQFF.

The chain couples TRBV30 to TRBJ2-3; 9 nucleotides line up with TRBD2. This CDR3 contains 15 residues. Germline CDR1 and CDR2: GTSNPN and SVGIG (reference sequence). V was pared by 2 bases and J by 8 bases, with 11 bases of the junction left unmatched. The CDR3 loop reads CAWSYMASGIGTQYF. CDR3 nucleotides: TGTGCCTGGAGTTATATGGCTAGCGGGATAGGTACGCAGTATTTT.

V and J are TRBV6-6 and TRBJ1-2; no definite D call. The V and J ends lost 0 bases and 4 bases respectively, with 9 bases between them. Germline assignment: CDR1 MNHNY and CDR2 SVGAGI (reference sequence). The CDR3 is 14 residues long. CDR3 DNA: TGTGCCAGCAGTTACTCGTCGGGCAGCTATGGCTACACCTTC. This sequence encodes CASSYSSGSYGYTF.

The table lists this clone with a few counts. This chain links TRBV11-2 with TRBJ2-5; TRBD1 matches 7 bases. CDR1 is SGHAT, CDR2 FQNNGV, per germline. V lost 4 bases to trimming and J lost 4 bases; unmatched junction nucleotides: 6. CDR3 length: 14 amino acids. CDR3 residues: CASSSRQGRETQYF. The DNA for the CDR3 is TGTGCCAGCAGCTCTCGACAGGGAAGAGAGACCCAGTACTTC.

J is TRBJ1-5 and V is TRBV7-9, with D unclear. This CDR3 is 13 amino acids long. The V gene lost 1 base and the J gene lost 6 bases, with 7 bases spanning the gap. Germline-derived CDR1 and CDR2 are SEHNR and FQNEAQ (reference sequence). The CDR3 region is CASSLEGSQPQHF. The CDR3 region has the DNA TGTGCCAGCAGCTTAGAGGGTAGTCAGCCCCAGCATTTT.

This clone was detected many times. V and J are TRBV27 and TRBJ2-1; D gene unclear. V was pared by 1 base and J by 0 bases, with 7 bases between. CDR3 length: 15 residues. CDR1 and CDR2 (germline): MNHEY, SMNVEV (reference sequence). This chain's CDR3 is CASSLWLSSYNEQFF. The CDR3 nucleotides read TGTGCCAGCAGTTTATGGCTTAGCTCCTACAATGAGCAGTTCTTC.

V is TRBV28 and J is TRBJ2-1; no definite D call. CDR1 is MDHEN and CDR2 is SYDVKM in the germline V gene. V was pared by 8 bases and J by 0 bases, with 11 bases between. The CDR3 totals 14 residues. The CDR3 nucleotides read TGTGCCAGCGGAAGGGCCAGCTCCTACAATGAGCAGTTCTTC. Its translation is CASGRASSYNEQFF.

J is TRBJ2-4 and V is TRBV27; 9 bases are a match to TRBD1. V dropped 3 bases and J dropped 0; count of bases not matched to a gene: 3. There are 16 residues in the CDR3. Germline V gene data show CDR1 as MNHEY and CDR2 as SMNVEV (reference sequence). CDR3 in amino acids: CASSFLQGAAKNIQYF. The CDR3 DNA reads TGTGCCAGCAGTTTTTTACAGGGGGCAGCCAAAAACATTCAGTACTTC.

This clone occurred a few times. The V call is TRBV5-4, the J call TRBJ2-1, with a possible D match to TRBD2 (6 bases). This CDR3 spans 16 amino acids. CDR1 is SGHNT and CDR2 is YYREEE in the germline V gene (reference sequence). V shed 4 bases and J shed 4 bases, with 18 bases lying between them. This CDR3 is CASSTGQAEGYNEQFF. The CDR3 DNA sequence: TGTGCCAGCAGCACCGGTCAAGCGGAGGGGTACAATGAGCAGTTCTTC.

There are a few counts of this clone. The junction departs from the called germline gene at one end, perhaps through a read error. The chain carries TRBV5-1 and TRBJ2-3; D not certain. CDR1 is SGHRS and CDR2 is YFSETQ in the germline V gene. The CDR3 covers 14 residues. This CDR3 is CASSPTWSTDTQYF. The DNA for the CDR3 is TGTGCCAGCAGCCCAACGTGGAGCACAGATACGCAGTATTTT.